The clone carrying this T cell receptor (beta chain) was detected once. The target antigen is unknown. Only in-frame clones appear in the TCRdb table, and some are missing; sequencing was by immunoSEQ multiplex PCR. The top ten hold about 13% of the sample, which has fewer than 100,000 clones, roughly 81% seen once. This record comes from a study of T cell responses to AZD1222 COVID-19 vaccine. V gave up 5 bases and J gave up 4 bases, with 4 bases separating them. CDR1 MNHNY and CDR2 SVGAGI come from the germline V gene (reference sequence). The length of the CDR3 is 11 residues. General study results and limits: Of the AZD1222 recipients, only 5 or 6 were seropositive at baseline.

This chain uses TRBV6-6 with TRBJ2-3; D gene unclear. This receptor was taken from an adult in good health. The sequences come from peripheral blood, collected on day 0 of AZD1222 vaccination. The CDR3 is CASSVADTQYF. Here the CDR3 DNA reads TGTGCCAGCAGTGTGGCAGATACGCAGTATTTT.